The following is a T cell receptor (beta chain) sequence with its context. One entry per CDR3 protein results from TCRdb running MiXCR on the 5' RACE reads. Among 90,000 to 95,000 distinct CDR3 sequences listed, more than 10% were seen once. Stated time point: sample taken at primary tumor resection. The data are from a study of spatial heterogeneity in lung cancer. V lost 0 bases, J lost 2 bases, and 7 bases lay in between. Germline V lookup: CDR1 LGHNA, CDR2 YSLEER. This CDR3 has 14 residues. The V gene is TRBV4-3, the J gene TRBJ1-2; D not resolved. Sequences were derived from PBMCs, sampled at surgery. The sequence derives from a male donor with early-stage non-small cell lung cancer. As DNA, the CDR3 is TGCGCCAGCAGCCAAGATACAGCAAACTATGGCTACACCTTC. It encodes CASSQDTANYGYTF.